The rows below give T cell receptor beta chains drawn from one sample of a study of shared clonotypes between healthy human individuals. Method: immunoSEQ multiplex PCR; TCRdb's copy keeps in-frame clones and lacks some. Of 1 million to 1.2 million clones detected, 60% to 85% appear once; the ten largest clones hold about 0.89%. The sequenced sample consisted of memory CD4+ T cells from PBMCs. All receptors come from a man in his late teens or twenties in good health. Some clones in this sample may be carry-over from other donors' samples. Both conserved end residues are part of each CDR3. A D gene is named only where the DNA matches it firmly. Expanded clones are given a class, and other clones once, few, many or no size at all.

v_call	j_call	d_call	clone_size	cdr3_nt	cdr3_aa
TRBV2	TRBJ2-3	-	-	TGTGCCAGCAGTGACAGGCTTTACACAGATACGCAGTATTTT	CASSDRLYTDTQYF
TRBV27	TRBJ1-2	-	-	TGTGCCAGCAGTTTATCCGCCGGGGCCATCTATGGCTACACCTTC	CASSLSAGAIYGYTF
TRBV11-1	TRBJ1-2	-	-	TGTGCCAGCAGCTCAGGGCAGGTTGGCTATGGCTACACCTTC	CASSSGQVGYGYTF
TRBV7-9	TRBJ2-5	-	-	TGTGCCAGCAGCTTATCTGGAGAGACCCAGTACTTC	CASSLSGETQYF
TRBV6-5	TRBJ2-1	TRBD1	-	TGTGCCAGCAGTCGTTCGGGACAGAACAATGAGCAGTTCTTC	CASSRSGQNNEQFF
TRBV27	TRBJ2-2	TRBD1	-	TGTGCCAGCAGGCCAAGGAGACAGGGGACGATGAACACCGGGGAGCTGTTTTTT	CASRPRRQGTMNTGELFF
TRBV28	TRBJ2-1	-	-	TGTGCCAGTGAAGAGCGTGTAGGAGAGCAGTTCTTC	CASEERVGEQFF
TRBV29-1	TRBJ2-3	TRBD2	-	TGCAGCAACCGACTAGCGGGATTTTCAGATACGCAGTATTTT	CSNRLAGFSDTQYF
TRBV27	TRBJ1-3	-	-	TGTGCCAGCAGTTCGAGGCCCGCCACTGGAAACACCATATATTTT	CASSSRPATGNTIYF
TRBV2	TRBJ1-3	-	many	TGTGCCAGCAGGGACAACTCTGGAAACACCATATATTTT	CASRDNSGNTIYF
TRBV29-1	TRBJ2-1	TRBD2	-	TGCAGCGTTGGGCCTAGCGGGAGGGCCGAGTTCTTC	CSVGPSGRAEFF
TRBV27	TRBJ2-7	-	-	TGTGCCAGCAGTATCCGGGACACCGCCTACGAGCAGTACTTC	CASSIRDTAYEQYF
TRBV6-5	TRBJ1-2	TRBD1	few	TGTGCCAGCAGTTCGTGGGACAGGGTCACGGGCTACACCTTC	CASSSWDRVTGYTF
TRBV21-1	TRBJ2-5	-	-	TGTGCCAGCAGTGGATGCACCAGGAGCCTCCAAGAGACCCAGTACTTC	CASSGCTRSLQETQYF
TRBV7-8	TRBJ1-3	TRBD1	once	TGTGCCAGCAGCCGGCGACAGGGGGCAGGAAACACCATATATTTT	CASSRRQGAGNTIYF
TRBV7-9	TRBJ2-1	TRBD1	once	TGTGCCAGCAGCCTAGGACAGGGAGTTTACAATGAGCAGTTCTTC	CASSLGQGVYNEQFF
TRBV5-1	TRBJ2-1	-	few	TGCGCCAGCAGCTTGTTTCGGGGAGACGTCAATGAGCAGTTCTTC	CASSLFRGDVNEQFF
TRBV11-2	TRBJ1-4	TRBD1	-	TGTGCCAGCAGCTCATCAACCCGGTCGTGGGACAGGGTAGGAAAACTGTTTTTT	CASSSSTRSWDRVGKLFF
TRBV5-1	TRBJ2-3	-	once	TGCGCCAGCAGCTTGGACGGGTCAGGGGATACGCAGTATTTT	CASSLDGSGDTQYF
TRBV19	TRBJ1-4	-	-	TGTGCCAGTAGTACGAGGGATCGGGAAAAACTGTTTTTT	CASSTRDREKLFF
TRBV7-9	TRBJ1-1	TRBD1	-	TGTGCCAGCAGCACATGGGACAGGGAGCAAGCTTTCTTT	CASSTWDREQAFF
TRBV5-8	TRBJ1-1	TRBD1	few	TGTGCCAGTCGGGACAGGGGACTATCGAACACTGAAGCTTTCTTT	CASRDRGLSNTEAFF
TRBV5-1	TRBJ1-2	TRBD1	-	TGCGCCAGCAGCCCGGGACAGGGCGAAGGCTACACCTTC	CASSPGQGEGYTF
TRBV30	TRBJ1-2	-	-	TGTGCCTGGATCTCAGGGTCCTATGGCTACACCTTC	CAWISGSYGYTF
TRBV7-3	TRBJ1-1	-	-	TGTGCCAGCAGCCCTCTGGGGGGGCCGAGTGAAGCTTTCTTT	CASSPLGGPSEAFF
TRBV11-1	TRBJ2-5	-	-	TGTGCCAGCAGCTCACGGCGGACCTCACAAGAGACCCAGTACTTC	CASSSRRTSQETQYF
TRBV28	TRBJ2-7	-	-	TGTGCCAGCAGTTTGGCGGGGCCTAGGGAGCAGTACTTC	CASSLAGPREQYF
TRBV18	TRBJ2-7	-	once	TGTGCCAGCTCACCCGGACAGTACGAGCAGTACTTC	CASSPGQYEQYF
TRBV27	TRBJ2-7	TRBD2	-	TGTGCCAGCAGCAGTTTAATCCCCACGCCCCAGGGAGGGCCGTACGAGCAGTACTTC	CASSSLIPTPQGGPYEQYF
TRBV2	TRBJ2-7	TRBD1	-	TGTGCCAGCCTCGGTATTTGGACAGGGTACTACGAGCAGTACTTC	CASLGIWTGYYEQYF
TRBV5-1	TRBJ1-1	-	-	TGCGCCAGCAGCGAGCAGTCGAGCACTGAAGCTTTCTTT	CASSEQSSTEAFF
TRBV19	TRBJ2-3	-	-	TGTGCCAGTAGTATAAGGGACCTCACAGATACGCAGTATTTT	CASSIRDLTDTQYF
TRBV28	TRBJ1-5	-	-	TGTGCCAGCAGTTTAGTAGGACATAATCAGCCCCAGCATTTT	CASSLVGHNQPQHF
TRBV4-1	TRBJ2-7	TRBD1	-	TGCGCCAGCAGCCAAGAATGGGGGGACAGGGACTACGAGCAGTACTTC	CASSQEWGDRDYEQYF
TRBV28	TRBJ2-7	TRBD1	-	TGTGCCAGCAGTCCTTCCCTAGGGACAGGGGGTTTCTACGAGCAGTACTTC	CASSPSLGTGGFYEQYF
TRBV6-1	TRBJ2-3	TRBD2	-	TGTGCCAGCAGCCTGGGACTAGCTCTCTCGTATTTT	CASSLGLALSYF
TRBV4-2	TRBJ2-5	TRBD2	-	TGTGCCAGCAGCCAAGGGACTAGGGATAAAGAGACCCAGTACTTC	CASSQGTRDKETQYF
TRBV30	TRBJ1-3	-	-	TGTGCCTGGAGTGAAAACGCCCCCCCAAACACCATATATTTT	CAWSENAPPNTIYF
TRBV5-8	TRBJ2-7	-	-	TGTGCCAGCAGCCCGCGGAGAGGGTGGGACTCCTACGAGCAGTACTTC	CASSPRRGWDSYEQYF
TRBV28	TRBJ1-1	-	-	TGTGCCAGCAGCACAACAGGTGGGGACAACGGTCGGGCTTTCTTT	CASSTTGGDNGRAFF